The 23 T cell receptor beta chains given below trace back to one sample, sequenced in a study of blood T cell repertoires in COVID-19. Clones were read by immunoSEQ multiplex PCR, and TCRdb kept only the in-frame ones, dropping some. The table includes 150,000 to 200,000 clones, around 85% detected once. Source material: peripheral blood. The receptors here all came from a woman aged 80 or over with acute or convalescent COVID-19.

This chain uses TRBV11-2 with TRBJ2-1; tentative D call: TRBD2 (6 bases). V was shortened by 5 bases and J by 8 bases, with 19 bases between the two germline ends. The CDR3 totals 15 residues. Germline V CDR1 and CDR2: SGHAT, FQNNGV. The CDR3: CASSPRGLGGDEQFF. CDR3 nucleotides: TGTGCCAGCAGCCCAAGGGGCCTTGGAGGGGATGAGCAGTTCTTC.

For this clone: In the same sample, other DNA sequences code for this CDR3. The chain uses TRBV19 and TRBJ2-2; D gene uncertain. CDR3 length: 14 amino acids. Trimming took off 4 bases at V and 7 bases at J, with 13 bases between the two ends. Per the germline V gene, CDR1 is LNHDA and CDR2 is SQIVND (reference sequence). The CDR3 nucleotides are TGTGCCAGTAGTACGCAAACCGCCAGCGGGGAGCTGTTTTTT. The encoded protein is CASSTQTASGELFF.

The chain is built from TRBV27 and TRBJ2-1; maybe TRBD2 (5 bases). V lost 2 bases to trimming and J lost 14 bases, with 13 bases between them. CDR1 and CDR2 from the germline V gene are MNHEY and SMNVEV (reference sequence). The length of the CDR3 is 12 residues. CDR3 coding DNA: TGTGCCAGCAGTTTACTACTAGGTAGGGAGTTCTTC. Encoded protein: CASSLLLGREFF.

The genes are TRBV6-5 and TRBJ1-1, with D possibly matching TRBD1 (6 bases). The CDR3 is 15 residues long. V lost 4 bases, J lost 1 base, and 13 bases lay in between. Germline values: CDR1 MNHEY, CDR2 SVGAGI. The DNA for the CDR3 is TGTGCCAGCAGTTCCTCCGGGACACCGAACACTGAAGCTTTCTTT. Amino acids: CASSSSGTPNTEAFF.

In its sample, this clone was seen once. The chain employs TRBV11-2 and TRBJ1-1, with D unclear. The ends were cut back, 1 base at V and 6 bases at J, with 9 bases in the middle. This CDR3 spans 13 amino acids. Germline-derived CDR1 and CDR2 are SGHAT and FQNNGV. The CDR3 coding sequence is TGTGCCAGCAGCTTAGTGGGAGAGGCTGAAGCTTTCTTT. It encodes CASSLVGEAEAFF.

V usage is TRBV11-2 and J usage is TRBJ2-7; 7 bases line up with TRBD1. Germline CDR1 reads SGHAT; CDR2 reads FQNNGV. V was pared by 5 bases and J by 3 bases, with 10 bases of the junction left unmatched. The CDR3 loop spans 15 amino acids. The CDR3 DNA reads TGTGCCAGCAGCACACAGGGGTGGGGAGTCTACGAGCAGTACTTC. This sequence encodes CASSTQGWGVYEQYF.

V gene TRBV9 combines with J gene TRBJ2-7; 8 nucleotides agree with TRBD1. V was pared by 2 bases and J by 2 bases, with 6 bases of the junction left unmatched. In germline, CDR1 is SGDLS, CDR2 YYNGEE. CDR3 length: 15 residues. As DNA, the CDR3 is TGTGCCAGCAGCGTCCGTGACAGGGGTACCTACGAGCAGTACTTC. It codes for CASSVRDRGTYEQYF.

The sample holds a few counts of this clone. This chain connects TRBV18 to TRBJ2-3, with D possibly matching TRBD2 (5 bases). In germline, CDR1 is KGHSH, CDR2 LQKENI. V lost 2 bases to trimming and J lost 0 bases, with 12 bases between them. The CDR3 runs to 16 residues. CDR3 sequence (DNA): TGTGCCAGCTCACCAACGGCGGGTCTTAGCACAGATACGCAGTATTTT. Translated: CASSPTAGLSTDTQYF.

With regard to this clone: The same CDR3 is also encoded by other DNA sequences in this sample. This chain uses TRBV11-3 with TRBJ2-3; 10 bases agree with TRBD1. CDR1 SGHNT and CDR2 YENEEA come from the germline V gene. With V trimmed by 5 bases and J by 3 bases, 2 bases remained unmatched. The CDR3 extends over 14 amino acids. CDR3 coding DNA: TGTGCCAGCAGCCGACAGGGGGCTACAGATACGCAGTATTTT. It codes for CASSRQGATDTQYF.

The chain employs TRBV5-8 and TRBJ2-7, with 11 bases lining up with TRBD1. Germline V gives CDR1 SGHTS, CDR2 YDEGEE. Unmatched junction bases numbered 7, after V lost 5 bases and J lost 3 bases. The length of the CDR3 is 15 residues. The CDR3 loop is CASRRKGQGVYEQYF. For the CDR3, the DNA is TGTGCCAGCAGGAGGAAGGGACAGGGGGTCTACGAGCAGTACTTC.

The chain recombines TRBV29-1 with TRBJ1-1; possible D gene TRBD1, 6 bases. Per germline, CDR1 SQVTM and CDR2 ANQGSEA. The length of the CDR3 is 12 residues. V lost 5 bases and J 6 bases, leaving 13 bases between the germline ends. DNA of the CDR3: TGCAGCGTTCGGGGGGCGTCCGCTGAAGCTTTCTTT. Protein product: CSVRGASAEAFF.

This clone turned up a few times. The V gene is TRBV5-4, the J gene TRBJ1-1; weak D call: TRBD1 (5 bases). The ends were cut back, 4 bases at V and 1 base at J, with 14 bases in the middle. The CDR3 contains 15 residues. Germline CDR1 is SGHNT and CDR2 is YYREEE (reference sequence). The CDR3 region is CASSLHSGGNTEAFF. The CDR3 DNA sequence: TGTGCCAGCAGCCTTCATTCCGGGGGGAACACTGAAGCTTTCTTT.

This chain uses TRBV7-6 with TRBJ1-5, with 8 positions matching TRBD1. V lost 3 bases, J lost 5 bases, and 6 bases stayed unmatched. In germline, CDR1 is SGHVS, CDR2 FNYEAQ. The CDR3 runs 15 residues. CDR3 nucleotide sequence: TGTGCCAGCAGCTTGGAGACAGGGGACGATCAGCCCCAGCATTTT. It codes for CASSLETGDDQPQHF.

V and J are TRBV2 and TRBJ2-1; 12 bases match TRBD2. The CDR3 runs 14 residues. The V segment lost 8 bases and the J segment 10 bases; nucleotides outside the gene matches: 9. Germline CDR1 and CDR2: SNHLY and FYNNEI. The CDR3 region is CASRRLAGEYEQFF. The CDR3 nucleotides are TGTGCCAGCCGCAGACTAGCGGGAGAATACGAGCAGTTCTTC.

The CDR3 DNA is TGTGCCAGCAGCCAAGTCGGTACTGAGCAGTTCTTC. Amino acid sequence: CASSQVGTEQFF. The chain combines TRBV3-1 (or the pseudogene TRBV3-2) with TRBJ2-1, with D unclear. Trimming left V 1 base short and J 9 bases short, with 7 bases between. Germline V gene data show CDR1 as LGHDT and CDR2 as YNNKEL (reference sequence). The CDR3 has 12 amino acids.

The chain has TRBV5-1 and TRBJ1-2, with D tentatively TRBD1 (5 bases). The CDR3 consists of 13 residues. Germline-derived CDR1 and CDR2 are SGHRS and YFSETQ. V lost 0 bases and J 6 bases, leaving 9 bases between the germline ends. The CDR3 DNA reads as TGCGCCAGCAGCTTGGCCCGCAGGGATGGCTACACCTTC. It codes for CASSLARRDGYTF.

This chain uses TRBV4-1 with TRBJ1-1; no definite D call. The germline CDR1 and CDR2 sequences are MGHRA and YSYEKL. The V end was cut by 0 bases, the J end by 1 base, with 12 bases between. CDR3 length: 16 residues. The CDR3 DNA reads TGCGCCAGCAGCCAAGATCGAGGTGTCGGGAACACTGAAGCTTTCTTT. It translates to CASSQDRGVGNTEAFF.

The CDR3 DNA is TGTGCCAGTAGTTGGTCCCCGGGGGCCGGGGAGCTGTTTTTT. Protein product: CASSWSPGAGELFF. The chain recombines TRBV19 with TRBJ2-2; possible D gene TRBD2, 6 bases. Germline CDR1 LNHDA, CDR2 SQIVND (reference sequence). CDR3 size: 14 residues. V was shortened by 5 bases and J by 6 bases, with 13 bases between the two germline ends.

This chain links TRBV7-9 with TRBJ2-1; 11 bases are shared with TRBD1. V lost 5 bases, J lost 13 bases, and 4 bases stayed unmatched. There are 12 residues in the CDR3. Per the germline V gene, CDR1 is SEHNR and CDR2 is FQNEAQ (reference sequence). The CDR3 sequence: CASSRTGGYQFF. CDR3 DNA sequence: TGTGCCAGCAGCCGGACAGGGGGCTATCAGTTCTTC.

The rearrangement joins TRBV6-1 to TRBJ2-3; 10 bases are a match to TRBD2. The CDR3 consists of 16 residues. Germline assignment: CDR1 MNHNS and CDR2 SASEGT. The J segment lost 0 bases and the V segment lost 3 bases, leaving 3 bases of the junction unmatched. CDR3 residues: CASSDLAGASTDTQYF. In DNA, the CDR3 is TGTGCCAGCAGTGACCTAGCGGGGGCGAGCACAGATACGCAGTATTTT.

This clone was detected only once. This rearrangement joins TRBV27 to TRBJ1-4; D not resolved. The CDR3 sequence is 14 residues long. Deletions cut 2 bases from V and 0 bases from J, with 4 bases between. Germline CDR1 MNHEY, CDR2 SMNVEV (reference sequence). In nucleotides, the CDR3 is TGTGCCAGCAGTTTAGTCGCAACTAATGAAAAACTGTTTTTT. Protein product: CASSLVATNEKLFF.

The rearrangement uses TRBV6-5 and TRBJ2-7, with D tentatively TRBD2 (6 bases). V was shortened by 6 bases and J by 7 bases, with 19 bases between the two germline ends. The CDR3 is 14 amino acids. CDR1 is MNHEY, CDR2 SVGAGI, per germline. The CDR3 sequence is CASSLGTPSFEQYF. CDR3 sequence (DNA): TGTGCCAGCAGCCTCGGGACTCCTTCATTTGAGCAGTACTTC.

The chain recombines TRBV24-1 with TRBJ2-3, with 8 nucleotides matching TRBD2. Trimming took 3 bases from V and 2 from J; bases not matched to a gene: 6. Germline CDR1 and CDR2: KGHDR and SFDVKD. This CDR3 is 16 amino acids long. As DNA, the CDR3 is TGTGCCACCAGTGATAGCACTAGCGGTTTCACAGATACGCAGTATTTT. Translation: CATSDSTSGFTDTQYF.